This T cell receptor beta chain emerged from a study of CD4+ T cells in melanoma. The CDR3 runs to 15 residues. From germline, CDR1 is MRHNA and CDR2 SNTAGT. About this clone itself: Its target is not known.

Assay used: immunoSEQ multiplex PCR; TCRdb lists only in-frame clones, some missing. The table shows approximately 110,000 clones, with roughly 90% occurring only once. Study findings and constraints: CD8+ T cell, macrophage and B cell function reportedly correlated with neoantigen-specific CD4+ T cells.

The sequencing sample was made of peripheral blood. This receptor was taken from a human donor with melanoma. The chain joins TRBV6-4 to TRBJ2-5; 11 bases fit TRBD2. The J call is doubtful: the DNA matches TRBJ2-7 better. The CDR3 protein is CASSVAGGTPYEQYF. CDR3 sequence (DNA): TGTGCCAGCAGTGTAGCGGGAGGGACCCCCTACGAGCAGTACTTC.